The present TCR beta chain was sequenced within a study of blood T cell repertoires in COVID-19. Whole-study context: Material from acute and convalescent COVID-19 was sourced from the United States, Italy and Spain.

Recruitment covered about 25 US areas and drew participants whose ages spanned roughly 18 to 89 years. Study processing details: Reference gene primer amplification gave estimated nucleated cell counts. Repertoires were generated with immunoSEQ multiplex PCR, while TCRdb's copy carries only in-frame clones and drops some. D and trimming were read from the DNA, whereas the V and J calls and clone size are those reported in that table. The repertoire holds about 220,000 clones, with roughly four fifths as singletons. This CDR3 contains 15 residues. V lost 4 bases and J lost 5; bases outside the gene matches: 8. Germline V gene lookup returns CDR1 SGHDT and CDR2 YYEEEE.

Source material: PBMCs or T cells enriched from blood (not recorded which). This chain joins TRBV5-6 and TRBJ1-4; 7 nucleotides match TRBD1. The sequence derives from a woman aged 50 to 60 who had been exposed to COVID-19. The CDR3, as DNA: TGTGCCAGCAGCGCCAGACAGGGCGCGAATGAAAAACTGTTTTTT. This encodes CASSARQGANEKLFF.